The T cell receptor beta chain described here comes from a study of response to subunit inactivated influenza vaccine. Trimming pared 8 bases from V and 3 bases from J, leaving 17 bases between. This CDR3 is 15 amino acids long. The V gene's germline CDR1 is LNHNV and CDR2 YYDKDF (reference sequence). The study, taken as a whole, reports: Authors proposed each seasonal influenza vaccination draws in few new T cells.

TCRdb ran MiXCR on the RT-PCR reads and lists one entry per CDR3 protein. Of roughly 460,000 distinct CDR3 sequences listed, 10% to 11% are singletons. This clonotype occurred a few times. Its specificity is not known. The starting material was PBMCs from blood, obtained around seven weeks after vaccination. V is TRBV15 and J is TRBJ2-4; D uncertain. The sequence was obtained from a man between 45 and 60 years old who received an inactivated influenza vaccine. CDR3 coding DNA: TGTGCCACCTCTCCAGGTCTCCTGGTCAAAAACATTCAGTACTTC. This encodes CATSPGLLVKNIQYF.